This TCR beta chain emerged from a study of blood T cell repertoires in COVID-19. Across the study: COVID-19 samples from acute and convalescent phases originated in the United States, Italy and Spain.

V shed 6 bases, J shed 4 bases, and the junction held 4 bases outside the gene matches. From germline, CDR1 is MNHEY and CDR2 SVGEGT. The CDR3 is 14 residues long. In the study's own analysis: Reference gene primer amplification gave estimated nucleated cell counts. Using immunoSEQ multiplex PCR, the repertoire was profiled, and TCRdb retains in-frame clones only, with some absent. The V and J calls and clone size are taken from that table; D and trimming were inferred from the DNA. The sample records under 250,000 clones, approximately 85% being singletons. The sequenced sample was PBMCs or T cells enriched from blood (not recorded which). This chain links TRBV6-2 or TRBV6-3 with TRBJ2-3, with 10 positions matching TRBD2. The receptor was isolated from a woman aged 45-65 years with acute COVID-19. The CDR3 loop reads CASSPGTSADTQYF. The CDR3 DNA sequence: TGTGCCAGCAGCCCTGGGACTAGCGCAGATACGCAGTATTTT.